This TCR beta chain appears in the sequencing data of a study of regulatory T cells in long-lasting Graves disease. Points from the study as a whole: Since the sample size was small, accuracy may have been reduced.

Specified time point: newly diagnosed GD, antithyroid drugs for less than 3 months. There was RNA extracted from PBMCs, and the TCR library was made from it. This clonotype came up a few times. Its antigen is not identified. The germline CDR1 and CDR2 sequences are SGHRS and YFSETQ. The CDR3 is 14 residues long. V lost 5 bases to trimming and J lost 3 bases, with 13 bases between them. Sequencing libraries for TCR beta were prepared with iRepertoire HTBI primers and Arm-PCR of CDR3 regions. A single record per CDR3 protein comes from TCRdb applying MiXCR to the multiplex PCR reads. The table records about 610,000 distinct CDR3 sequences, 15% to 20% of them present only once. The same sample was also studied in work on T cells in Graves' hyperthyroidism and ophthalmopathy. In that study: Most clonotypes expanded in the thyroid (above 0.001) were also present in blood.

This clonotype was sampled from a man between 18 and 29 years old with Graves disease. The sample consisted of peripheral blood mononuclear cells (PBMCs), taken at new diagnosis, from a patient treated with antithyroid drugs. This rearrangement joins TRBV5-1 to TRBJ2-3; D gene uncertain. CDR3 DNA: TGCGCCAGCAGAAGTGGGCTCCTAACAGATACGCAGTATTTT. Translating gives CASRSGLLTDTQYF. Full variable domain (remainder filled in from reference TRBV5-1 and TRBJ2-3): KAGVTQTPRYLIKTRGQQVTLSCSPISGHRSVSWYQQTPGQGLQFLFEYFSETQRNKGNFPGRFSGRQFSNSRSEMNVSTLELGDSALYLCASRSGLLTDTQYFGPGTRLTVL.